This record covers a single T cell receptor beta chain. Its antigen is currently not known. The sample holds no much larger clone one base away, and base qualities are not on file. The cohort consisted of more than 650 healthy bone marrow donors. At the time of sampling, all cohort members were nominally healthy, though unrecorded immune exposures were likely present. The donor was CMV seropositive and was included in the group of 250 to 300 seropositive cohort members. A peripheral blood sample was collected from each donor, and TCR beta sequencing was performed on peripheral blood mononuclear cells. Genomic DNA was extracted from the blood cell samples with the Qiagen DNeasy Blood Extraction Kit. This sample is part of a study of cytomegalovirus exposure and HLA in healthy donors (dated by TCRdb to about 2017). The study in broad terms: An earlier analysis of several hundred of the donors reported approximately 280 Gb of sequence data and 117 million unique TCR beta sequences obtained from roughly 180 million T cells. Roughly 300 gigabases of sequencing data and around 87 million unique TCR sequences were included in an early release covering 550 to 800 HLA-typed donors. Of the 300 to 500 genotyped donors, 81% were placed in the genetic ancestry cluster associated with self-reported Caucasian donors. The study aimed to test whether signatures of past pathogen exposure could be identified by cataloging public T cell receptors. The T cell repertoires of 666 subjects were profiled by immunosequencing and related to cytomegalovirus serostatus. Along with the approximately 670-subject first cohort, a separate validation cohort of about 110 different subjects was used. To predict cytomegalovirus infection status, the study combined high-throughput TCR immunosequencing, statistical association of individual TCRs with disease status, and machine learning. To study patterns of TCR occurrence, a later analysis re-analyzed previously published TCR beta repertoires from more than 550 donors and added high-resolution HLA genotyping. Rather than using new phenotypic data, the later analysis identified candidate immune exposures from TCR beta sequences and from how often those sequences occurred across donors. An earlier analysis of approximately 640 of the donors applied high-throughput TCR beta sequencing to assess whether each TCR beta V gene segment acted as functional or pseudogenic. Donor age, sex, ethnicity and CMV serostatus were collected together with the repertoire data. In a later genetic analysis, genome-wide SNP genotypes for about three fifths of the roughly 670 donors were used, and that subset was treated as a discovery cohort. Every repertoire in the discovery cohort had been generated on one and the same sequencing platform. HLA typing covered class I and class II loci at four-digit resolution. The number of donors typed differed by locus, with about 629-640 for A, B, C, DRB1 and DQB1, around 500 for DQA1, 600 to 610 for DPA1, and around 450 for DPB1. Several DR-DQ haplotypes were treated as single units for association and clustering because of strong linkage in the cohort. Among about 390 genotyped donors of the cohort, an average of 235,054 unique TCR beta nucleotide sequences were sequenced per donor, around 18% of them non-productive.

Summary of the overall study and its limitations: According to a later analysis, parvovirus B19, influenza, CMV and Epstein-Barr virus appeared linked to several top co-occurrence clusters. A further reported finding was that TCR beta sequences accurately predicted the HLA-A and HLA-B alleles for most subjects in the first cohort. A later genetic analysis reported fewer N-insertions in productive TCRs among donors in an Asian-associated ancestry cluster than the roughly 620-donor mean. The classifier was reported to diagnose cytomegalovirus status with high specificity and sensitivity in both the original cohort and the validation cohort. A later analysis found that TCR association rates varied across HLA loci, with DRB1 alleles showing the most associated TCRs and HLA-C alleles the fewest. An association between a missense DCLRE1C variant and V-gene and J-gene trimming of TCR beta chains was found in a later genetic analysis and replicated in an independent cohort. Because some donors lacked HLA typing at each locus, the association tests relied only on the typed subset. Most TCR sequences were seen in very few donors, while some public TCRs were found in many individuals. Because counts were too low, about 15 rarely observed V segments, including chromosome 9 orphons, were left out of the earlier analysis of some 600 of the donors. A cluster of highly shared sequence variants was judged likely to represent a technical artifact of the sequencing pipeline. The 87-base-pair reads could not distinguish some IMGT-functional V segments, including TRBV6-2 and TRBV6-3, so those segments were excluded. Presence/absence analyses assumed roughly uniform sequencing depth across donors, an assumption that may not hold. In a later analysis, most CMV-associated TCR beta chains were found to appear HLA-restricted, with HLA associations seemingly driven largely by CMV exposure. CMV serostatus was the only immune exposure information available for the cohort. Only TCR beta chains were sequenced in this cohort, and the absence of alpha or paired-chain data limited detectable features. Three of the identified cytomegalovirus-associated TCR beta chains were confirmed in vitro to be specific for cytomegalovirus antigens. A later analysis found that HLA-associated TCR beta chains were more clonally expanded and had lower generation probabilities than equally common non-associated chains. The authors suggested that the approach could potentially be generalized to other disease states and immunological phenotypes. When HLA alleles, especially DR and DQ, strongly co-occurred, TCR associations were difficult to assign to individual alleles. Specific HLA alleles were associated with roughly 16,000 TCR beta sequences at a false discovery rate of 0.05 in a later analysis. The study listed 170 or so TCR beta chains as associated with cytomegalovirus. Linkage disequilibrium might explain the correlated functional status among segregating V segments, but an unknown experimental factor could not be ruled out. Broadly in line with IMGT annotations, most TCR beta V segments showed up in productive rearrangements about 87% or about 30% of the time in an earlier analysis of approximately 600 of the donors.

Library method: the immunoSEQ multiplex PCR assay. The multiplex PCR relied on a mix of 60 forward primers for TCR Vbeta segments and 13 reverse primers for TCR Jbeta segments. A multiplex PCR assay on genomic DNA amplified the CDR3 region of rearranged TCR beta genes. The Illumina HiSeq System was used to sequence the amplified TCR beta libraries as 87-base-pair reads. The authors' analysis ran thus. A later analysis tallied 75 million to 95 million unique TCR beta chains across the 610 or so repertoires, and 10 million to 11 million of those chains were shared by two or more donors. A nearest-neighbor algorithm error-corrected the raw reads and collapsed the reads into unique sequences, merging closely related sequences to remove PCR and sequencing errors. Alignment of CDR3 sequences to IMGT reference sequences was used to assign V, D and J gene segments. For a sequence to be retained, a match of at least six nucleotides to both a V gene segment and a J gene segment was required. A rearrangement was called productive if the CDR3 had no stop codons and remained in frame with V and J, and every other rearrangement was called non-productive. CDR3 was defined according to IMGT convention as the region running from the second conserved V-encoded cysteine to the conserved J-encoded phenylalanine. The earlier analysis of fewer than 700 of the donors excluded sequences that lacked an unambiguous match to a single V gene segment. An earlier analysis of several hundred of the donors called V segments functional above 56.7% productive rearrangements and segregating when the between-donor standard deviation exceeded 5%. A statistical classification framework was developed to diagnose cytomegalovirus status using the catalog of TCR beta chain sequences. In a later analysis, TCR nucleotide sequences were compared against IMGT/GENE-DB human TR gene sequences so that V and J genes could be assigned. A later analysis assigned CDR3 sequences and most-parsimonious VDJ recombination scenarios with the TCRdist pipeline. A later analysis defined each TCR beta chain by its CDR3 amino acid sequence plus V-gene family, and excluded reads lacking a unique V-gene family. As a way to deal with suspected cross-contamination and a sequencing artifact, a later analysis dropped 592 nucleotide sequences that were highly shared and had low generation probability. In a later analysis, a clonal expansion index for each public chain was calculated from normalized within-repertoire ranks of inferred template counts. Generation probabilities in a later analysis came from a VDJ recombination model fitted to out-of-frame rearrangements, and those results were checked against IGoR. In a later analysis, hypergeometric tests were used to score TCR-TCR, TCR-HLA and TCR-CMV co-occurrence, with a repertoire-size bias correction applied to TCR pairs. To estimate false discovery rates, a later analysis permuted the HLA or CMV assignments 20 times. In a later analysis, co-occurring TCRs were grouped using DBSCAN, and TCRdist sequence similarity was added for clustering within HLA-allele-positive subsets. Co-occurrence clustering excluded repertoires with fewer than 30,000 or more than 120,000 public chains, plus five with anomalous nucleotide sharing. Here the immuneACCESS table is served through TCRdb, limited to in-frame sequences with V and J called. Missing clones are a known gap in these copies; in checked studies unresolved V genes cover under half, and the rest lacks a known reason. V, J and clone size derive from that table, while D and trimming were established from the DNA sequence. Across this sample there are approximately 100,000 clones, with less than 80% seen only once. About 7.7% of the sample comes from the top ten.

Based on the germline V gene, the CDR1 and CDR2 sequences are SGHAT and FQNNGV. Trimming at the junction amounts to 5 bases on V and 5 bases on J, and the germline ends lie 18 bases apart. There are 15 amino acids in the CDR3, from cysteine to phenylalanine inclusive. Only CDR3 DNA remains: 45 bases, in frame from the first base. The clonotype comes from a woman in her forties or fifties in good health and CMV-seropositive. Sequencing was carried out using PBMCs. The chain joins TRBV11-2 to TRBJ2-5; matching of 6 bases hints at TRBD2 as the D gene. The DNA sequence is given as TGTGCCAGCAGCCCGACGGTTTGGGGGAGGGAGACCCAGTACTTC. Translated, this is CASSPTVWGRETQYF. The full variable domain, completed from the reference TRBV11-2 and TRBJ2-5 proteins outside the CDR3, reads EAGVAQSPRYKIIEKRQSVAFWCNPISGHATLYWYQQILGQGPKLLIQFQNNGVVDDSQLPKDRFSAERLKGVDSTLKIQPAKLEDSAVYLCASSPTVWGRETQYFGPGTRLLVL.